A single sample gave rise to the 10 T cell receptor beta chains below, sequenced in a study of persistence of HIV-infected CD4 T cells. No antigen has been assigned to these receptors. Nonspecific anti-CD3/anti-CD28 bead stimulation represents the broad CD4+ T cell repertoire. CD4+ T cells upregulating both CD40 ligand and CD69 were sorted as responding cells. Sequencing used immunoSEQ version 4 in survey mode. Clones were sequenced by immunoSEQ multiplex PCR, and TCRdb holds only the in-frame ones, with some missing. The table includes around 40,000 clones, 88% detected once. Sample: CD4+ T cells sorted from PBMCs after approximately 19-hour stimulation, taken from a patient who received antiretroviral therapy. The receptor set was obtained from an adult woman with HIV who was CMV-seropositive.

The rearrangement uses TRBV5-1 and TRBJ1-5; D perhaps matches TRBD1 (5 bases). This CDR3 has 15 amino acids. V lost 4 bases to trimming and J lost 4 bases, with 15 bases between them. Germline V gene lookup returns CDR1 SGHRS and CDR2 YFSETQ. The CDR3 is CASSLQGSANQPQHF. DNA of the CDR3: TGCGCCAGCAGCCTGCAGGGATCTGCAAATCAGCCCCAGCATTTT.

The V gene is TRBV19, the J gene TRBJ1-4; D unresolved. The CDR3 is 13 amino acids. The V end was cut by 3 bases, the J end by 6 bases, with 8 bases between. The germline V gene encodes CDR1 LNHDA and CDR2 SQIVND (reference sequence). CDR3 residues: CASSIPGDEKLFF. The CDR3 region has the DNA TGTGCCAGTAGTATTCCGGGAGATGAAAAACTGTTTTTT. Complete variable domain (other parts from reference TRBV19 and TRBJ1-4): DGGITQSPKYLFRKEGQNVTLSCEQNLNHDAMYWYRQDPGQGLRLIYYSQIVNDFQKGDIAEGYSVSREKKESFPLTVTSAQKNPTAFYLCASSIPGDEKLFFGSGTQLSVL.

In nucleotides, the CDR3 is TGTGCCAGCAGATATTCCGGGACACGTAACACTGAAGCTTTCTTT. Amino acid sequence: CASRYSGTRNTEAFF. The chain is built from TRBV11-1 and TRBJ1-1; possible D gene TRBD1, 6 bases. Germline V lookup: CDR1 SGHAT, CDR2 FQDESV (reference sequence). V was cut by 6 bases and J by 2 bases, with 16 bases left in between. The CDR3 runs to 15 residues.

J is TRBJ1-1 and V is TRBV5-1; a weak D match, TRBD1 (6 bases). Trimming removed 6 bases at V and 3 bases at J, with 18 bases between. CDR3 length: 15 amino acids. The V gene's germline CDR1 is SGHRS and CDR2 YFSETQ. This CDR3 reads CASKDVGGADTEAFF. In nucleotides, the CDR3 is TGCGCCAGCAAAGATGTGGGGGGCGCGGACACTGAAGCTTTCTTT.

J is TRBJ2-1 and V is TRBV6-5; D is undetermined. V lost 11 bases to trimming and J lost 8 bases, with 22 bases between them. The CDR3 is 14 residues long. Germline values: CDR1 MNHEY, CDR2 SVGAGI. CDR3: CAAAIGQFDDEQFF. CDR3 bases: TGTGCCGCAGCTATCGGGCAGTTCGACGATGAGCAGTTCTTC.

The CDR3 coding sequence is TGTGCCAGCAGGGGACAGGGGTTTTCTAACTATGGCTACACCTTC. Protein: CASRGQGFSNYGYTF. The chain combines TRBV28 with TRBJ1-2; 10 bases match TRBD1. With V trimmed by 6 bases and J by 0 bases, 4 bases remained unmatched. The CDR3 runs to 15 residues. The germline V gene encodes CDR1 MDHEN and CDR2 SYDVKM.

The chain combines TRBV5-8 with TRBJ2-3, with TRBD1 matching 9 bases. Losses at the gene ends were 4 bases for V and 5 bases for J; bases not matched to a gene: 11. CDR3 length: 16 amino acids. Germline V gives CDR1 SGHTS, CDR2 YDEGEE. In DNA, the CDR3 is TGTGCCAGCAGCCGCGCCGGGACAGGGAAAATAGATACGCAGTATTTT. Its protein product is CASSRAGTGKIDTQYF.

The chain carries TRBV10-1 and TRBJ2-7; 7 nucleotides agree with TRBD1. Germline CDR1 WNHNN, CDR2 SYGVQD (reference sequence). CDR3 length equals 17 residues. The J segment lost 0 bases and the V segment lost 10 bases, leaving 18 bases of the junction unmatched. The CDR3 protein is CATHRRFDRVSSYEQYV. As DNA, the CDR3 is TGCGCCACCCATAGGCGATTTGACAGGGTGAGCTCCTACGAGCAGTACGTC.

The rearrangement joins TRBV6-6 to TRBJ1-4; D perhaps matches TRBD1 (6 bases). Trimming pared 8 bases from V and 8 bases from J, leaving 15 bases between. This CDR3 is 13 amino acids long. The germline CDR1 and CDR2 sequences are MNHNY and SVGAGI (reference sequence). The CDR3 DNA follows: TGTGCCAGCGGCCGGGACAATCAAGAAAAACTGTTTTTT. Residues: CASGRDNQEKLFF.

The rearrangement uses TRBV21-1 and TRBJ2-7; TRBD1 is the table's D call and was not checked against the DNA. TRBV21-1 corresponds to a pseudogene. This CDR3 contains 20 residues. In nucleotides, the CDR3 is TGTGCCAGCAGCAGGGGACAGGGGTTCCACGTCTTGGCCGAATCCTACGAGCAGTACGTC. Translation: CASSRGQGFHVLAESYEQYV.